The source of this T cell receptor (beta chain) is a study of human T cells and chemical hapten exposure. TCRdb itself ran the RACE reads through MiXCR, one entry per CDR3 protein. This sample has 300,000 to 450,000 distinct CDR3 sequences; around 4.8% occur once, and the top ten carry about 2.1%. V was clipped by 2 bases and J by 2 bases; unmatched bases: 3. CDR1 and CDR2 from the germline V gene are MNHNY and SVGAGI (reference sequence). The CDR3 contains 15 residues. Regarding time point: patch test 1, 2 weeks after DPC sensitization. Specified treatment: therapeutic diphenylcyclopropenone sensitization with weekly scalp DPC. This clonotype was recorded at least ten times.

The starting material was whole blood, obtained in connection with sensitization to the hapten diphenylcyclopropenone (DPC). The TCR sequence derives from a woman in her fifties or sixties with alopecia areata. Some clones in this sample may be carry-over from other donors' samples. The gene calls are TRBV6-6 and TRBJ1-2; 9 bases are a match to TRBD1. The CDR3 sequence is CASSYKTGGNYGYTF. The CDR3 region has the DNA TGTGCCAGCAGTTACAAGACAGGGGGGAACTATGGCTACACCTTC.